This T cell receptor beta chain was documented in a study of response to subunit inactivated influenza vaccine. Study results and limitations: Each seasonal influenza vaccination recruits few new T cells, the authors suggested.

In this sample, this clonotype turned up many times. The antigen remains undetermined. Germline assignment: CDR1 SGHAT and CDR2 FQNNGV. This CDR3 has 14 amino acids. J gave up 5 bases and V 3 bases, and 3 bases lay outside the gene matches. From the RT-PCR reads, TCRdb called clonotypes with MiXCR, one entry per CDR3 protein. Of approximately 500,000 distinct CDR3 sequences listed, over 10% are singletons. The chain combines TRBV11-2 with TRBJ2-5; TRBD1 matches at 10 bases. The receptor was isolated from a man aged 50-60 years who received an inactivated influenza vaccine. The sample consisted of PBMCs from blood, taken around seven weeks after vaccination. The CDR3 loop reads CASSLGGQGETQYF. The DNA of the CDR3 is TGTGCCAGCAGCTTGGGGGGACAGGGGGAGACCCAGTACTTC.